The 9 T cell receptor beta chains below all came from one sample that was sequenced in a study of regulatory T cells in long-lasting Graves disease. Library construction for TCR beta used iRepertoire HTBI primers and Arm-PCR of CDR3 regions. Via MiXCR, TCRdb re-called the multiplex PCR reads, giving one row per CDR3 protein. There are a few hundred thousand distinct CDR3 sequences in the sample; about 15% occur only once, and approximately 17% lies in the top ten. The sample's time point: newly diagnosed GD, antithyroid drugs for less than 3 months. Researchers made the TCR library from RNA that was extracted from PBMCs. These data were likewise used in another study, on T cells in Graves' hyperthyroidism and ophthalmopathy.

Specimen: peripheral blood mononuclear cells (PBMCs), collected at new diagnosis, from a patient treated with antithyroid drugs. The receptors derive from a woman in her 50s with Graves disease.

V and J are TRBV19 and TRBJ2-7; possibly TRBD1 or TRBD2 for D (5 bases each). V was pared by 6 bases and J by 0 bases, with 15 bases between. The CDR3 is 15 residues long. Germline loops: CDR1 LNHDA, CDR2 SQIVND (reference sequence). The CDR3 nucleotides are TGTGCCAGTAGCGAGGGGTTGGGCCACTCCTACGAGCAGTACTTC. Its protein is CASSEGLGHSYEQYF.

This clonotype was seen a few times. V is TRBV6-9 and J is TRBJ2-1; 7 positions agree with TRBD2. This CDR3 spans 18 amino acids. Losses at the gene ends were 2 bases for V and 12 bases for J; bases not matched to a gene: 22. Looked up from germline, CDR1 is MNHGY and CDR2 is SVAAGI. In nucleotides, the CDR3 is TGTGCCAGCAGTTATACTCTATTGGGTGGCGGGAGACCCATGGGGCAGTTCTTC. Translation: CASSYTLLGGGRPMGQFF.

This clonotype showed up many times. The chain recombines TRBV5-1 with TRBJ2-7; D is unresolved. Germline assignment: CDR1 SGHRS and CDR2 YFSETQ. Trimming left V 4 bases short and J 5 bases short, with 13 bases between. The length of the CDR3 is 13 residues. Written as DNA, the CDR3 is TGCGCCAGCAGCCTGGCGGCGAGTGACGAGCAGTACTTC. Protein: CASSLAASDEQYF.

This clonotype was counted at least ten times. The genes are TRBV4-1 and TRBJ2-5, with 8 bases aligning to TRBD1. Germline lookup yields CDR1 MGHRA and CDR2 YSYEKL. Trimming cost V 1 base and J 2 bases; bases outside gene matches: 15. There are 19 residues in the CDR3. As DNA, the CDR3 is TGCGCCAGCAGCCAAGCCCCCCCGACGCGGAGGACAGGGCAAGAGACCCAGTACTTC. This gives the protein CASSQAPPTRRTGQETQYF.

There are many counts of this clonotype. This sequence joins TRBV11-3 and TRBJ2-7; D is unclear. From germline, CDR1 is SGHNT and CDR2 YENEEA. Trimming cost V 3 bases and J 5 bases, with 11 bases left between them. The CDR3 has 13 residues. This CDR3 reads CASSFGLKDEQYF. The CDR3, as DNA: TGTGCCAGCAGCTTCGGTCTCAAAGACGAGCAGTACTTC.

The chain uses TRBV4-1 and TRBJ2-5; D remains ambiguous. V lost 6 bases and J 0 bases, leaving 14 bases between the germline ends. The germline gives CDR1 MGHRA, CDR2 YSYEKL. This CDR3 is built from 15 residues. CDR3 coding DNA: TGCGCCAGCAGTTTAGTGCCTCGGTACCAAGAGACCCAGTACTTC. Amino acids: CASSLVPRYQETQYF.

The chain is built from TRBV5-1 and TRBJ2-2; weak D call: TRBD2 (7 bases). CDR1 and CDR2 from the germline V gene are SGHRS and YFSETQ. The germline V and J ends were trimmed by 4 bases and 5 bases, with 18 bases remaining between them. The CDR3 totals 16 residues. CDR3 loop: CASSLGSRGRTGELFF. The CDR3 nucleotides are TGCGCCAGCAGCCTGGGTTCGCGGGGGCGGACCGGGGAGCTGTTTTTT.

This clonotype occurred many times. Written as DNA, the CDR3 is TGTGCCAGCAGCTGGGTCCAGAACAGGGCTGGGGCCAACGTCCTGACTTTC. Its protein is CASSWVQNRAGANVLTF. The chain is built from TRBV11-2 and TRBJ2-6; a possible D gene is TRBD1 (6 bases). This CDR3 spans 17 amino acids. The germline gives CDR1 SGHAT, CDR2 FQNNGV. V lost 4 bases and J lost 2, with 15 bases in between.

The sample holds a few counts of this clonotype. The CDR3 reads CASSEPSYRDRVLYEQYF. As DNA, the CDR3 is TGCGCCAGCAGTGAGCCGTCCTACCGGGACAGGGTACTCTACGAGCAGTACTTC. The chain combines TRBV10-2 with TRBJ2-7, with 9 bases that match TRBD1. Germline CDR1 and CDR2: WSHSY and SAAADI. The ends lost 2 bases at V and 3 bases at J; junction bases unmatched: 14. This CDR3 has 18 amino acids.